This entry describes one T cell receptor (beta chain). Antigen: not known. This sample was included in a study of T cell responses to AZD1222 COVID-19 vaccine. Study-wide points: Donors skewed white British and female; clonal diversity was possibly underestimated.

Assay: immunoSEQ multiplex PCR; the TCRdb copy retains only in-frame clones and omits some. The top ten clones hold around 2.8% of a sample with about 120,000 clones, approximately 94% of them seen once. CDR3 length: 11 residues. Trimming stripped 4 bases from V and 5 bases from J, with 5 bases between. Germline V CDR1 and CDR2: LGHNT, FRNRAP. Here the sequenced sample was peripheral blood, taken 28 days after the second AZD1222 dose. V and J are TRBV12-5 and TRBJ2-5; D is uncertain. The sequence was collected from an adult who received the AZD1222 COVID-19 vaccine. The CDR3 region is CASGSGETQYF. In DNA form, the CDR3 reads TGTGCTAGTGGTTCCGGGGAGACCCAGTACTTC. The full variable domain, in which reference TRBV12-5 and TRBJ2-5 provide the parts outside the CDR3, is DARVTQTPRHKVTEMGQEVTMRCQPILGHNTVFWYRQTMMQGLELLAYFRNRAPLDDSGMPKDRFSAEMPDATLATLKIQPSEPRDSAVYFCASGSGETQYFGPGTRLLVL.